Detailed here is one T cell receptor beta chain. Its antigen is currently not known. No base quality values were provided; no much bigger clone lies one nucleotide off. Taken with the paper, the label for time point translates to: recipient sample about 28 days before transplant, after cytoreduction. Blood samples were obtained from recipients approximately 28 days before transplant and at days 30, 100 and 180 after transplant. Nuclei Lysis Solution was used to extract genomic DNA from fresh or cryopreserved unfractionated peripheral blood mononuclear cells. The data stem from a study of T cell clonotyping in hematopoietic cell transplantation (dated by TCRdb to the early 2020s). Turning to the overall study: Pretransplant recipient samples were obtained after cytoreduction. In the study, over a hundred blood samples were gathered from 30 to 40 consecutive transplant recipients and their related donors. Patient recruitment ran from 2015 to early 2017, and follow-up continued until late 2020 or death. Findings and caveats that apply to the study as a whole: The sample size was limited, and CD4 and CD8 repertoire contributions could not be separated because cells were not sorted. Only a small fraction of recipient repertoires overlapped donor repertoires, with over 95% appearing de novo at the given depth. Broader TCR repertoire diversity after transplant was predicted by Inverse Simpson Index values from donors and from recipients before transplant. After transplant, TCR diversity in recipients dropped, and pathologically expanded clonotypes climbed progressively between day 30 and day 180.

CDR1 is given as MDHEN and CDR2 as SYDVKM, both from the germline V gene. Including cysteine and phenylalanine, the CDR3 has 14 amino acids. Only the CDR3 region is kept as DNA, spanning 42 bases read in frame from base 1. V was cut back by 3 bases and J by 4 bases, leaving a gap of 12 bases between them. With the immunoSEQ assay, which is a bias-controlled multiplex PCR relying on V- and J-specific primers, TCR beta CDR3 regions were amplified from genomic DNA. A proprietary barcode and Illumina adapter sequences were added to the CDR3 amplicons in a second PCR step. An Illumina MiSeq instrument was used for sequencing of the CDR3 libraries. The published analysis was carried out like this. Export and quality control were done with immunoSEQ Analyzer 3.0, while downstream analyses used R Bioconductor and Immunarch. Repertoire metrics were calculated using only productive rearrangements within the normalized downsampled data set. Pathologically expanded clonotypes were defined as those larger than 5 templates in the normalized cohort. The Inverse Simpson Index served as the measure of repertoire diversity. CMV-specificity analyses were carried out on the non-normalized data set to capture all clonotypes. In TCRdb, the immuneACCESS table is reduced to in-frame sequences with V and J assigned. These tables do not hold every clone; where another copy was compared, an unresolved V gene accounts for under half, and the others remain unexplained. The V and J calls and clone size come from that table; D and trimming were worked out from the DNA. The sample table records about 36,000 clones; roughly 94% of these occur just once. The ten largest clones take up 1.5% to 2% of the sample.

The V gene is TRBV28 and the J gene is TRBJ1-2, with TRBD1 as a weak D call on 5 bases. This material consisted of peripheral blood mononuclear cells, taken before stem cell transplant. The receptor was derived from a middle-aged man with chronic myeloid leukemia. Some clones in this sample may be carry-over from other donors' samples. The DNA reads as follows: TGTGCCAGCAGTTTCTCGGGGGAGGGCTATGGCTACACCTTC. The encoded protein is CASSFSGEGYGYTF.